These 17 T cell receptor beta chains were all obtained from the same sample, sequenced in a study of blood T cell repertoires in COVID-19. Profiling relied on immunoSEQ multiplex PCR, and the TCRdb table lists in-frame clones only, not all of them. Counted here are 300,000 or so clones, around 84% occurring once; the ten biggest clones make up roughly 1.3%. Sequences were obtained from peripheral blood. The receptors were sampled from a man between 70 and 80 years old with acute or convalescent COVID-19.

The chain joins TRBV5-1 to TRBJ1-1; the D gene is possibly TRBD1 (5 bases). The CDR3 totals 13 residues. Trimming removed 2 bases from V and 5 bases from J, with 10 bases in between. Germline lookup yields CDR1 SGHRS and CDR2 YFSETQ. The CDR3 DNA sequence: TGCGCCAGCAGCTTAGGGGTTTTGACTGAAGCTTTCTTT. It yields the protein CASSLGVLTEAFF.

The rearrangement links TRBV9 to TRBJ2-2; D unclear. V shed 2 bases and J shed 6 bases, with 8 bases lying between them. The CDR3 has 13 amino acids. Per the germline V gene, CDR1 is SGDLS and CDR2 is YYNGEE. The CDR3 region has the DNA TGTGCCAGCAGCGTCCTAGGTGCCGGGGAGCTGTTTTTT. As protein: CASSVLGAGELFF.

The V gene is TRBV6-5, the J gene TRBJ2-3; the match to TRBD2 covers 9 bases. V lost 4 bases, J lost 5 bases, and 4 bases stayed unmatched. Germline lookup yields CDR1 MNHEY and CDR2 SVGAGI. The CDR3 is 14 residues long. The CDR3 region has the DNA TGTGCCAGCAGTTTAGCGGGAGTGGTAGATACGCAGTATTTT. It encodes CASSLAGVVDTQYF.

The chain is built from TRBV7-2 and TRBJ2-3; D is perhaps TRBD2 (6 bases). V dropped 6 bases and J dropped 2 bases, with 12 bases sitting between them. CDR3 length: 14 amino acids. In germline, CDR1 is SGHTA, CDR2 FQGNSA. The CDR3 region is CASRNWGDTDTQYF. The CDR3 region has the DNA TGTGCCAGCAGGAATTGGGGGGACACAGATACGCAGTATTTT.

The chain has TRBV5-1 and TRBJ2-3, with 9 bases identical to TRBD2. Germline lookup yields CDR1 SGHRS and CDR2 YFSETQ. Trimming took 5 bases from V and 2 from J; bases not matched to a gene: 9. The CDR3 spans 16 residues. The CDR3 bases are TGCGCCAGCAGTCGGCCTAGCGGGGCGACCACAGATACGCAGTATTTT. It translates to CASSRPSGATTDTQYF.

J is TRBJ2-7 and V is TRBV2; a weak D match, TRBD1 (5 bases). Trimming removed 2 bases from V and 3 bases from J, with 11 bases in between. This CDR3 has 14 amino acids. Looked up from germline, CDR1 is SNHLY and CDR2 is FYNNEI. CDR3 DNA sequence: TGTGCCAGCAGTGAACAGGGTAAGGGCTACGAGCAGTACTTC. Its protein product is CASSEQGKGYEQYF.

The genes are TRBV5-1 and TRBJ2-3; D gene unclear. The germline V and J ends were trimmed by 0 bases and 6 bases, with 14 bases remaining between them. The CDR3 has 15 residues. Germline V gives CDR1 SGHRS, CDR2 YFSETQ. This CDR3 reads CASSLAGQARDTQYF. The CDR3 nucleotides read TGCGCCAGCAGCTTGGCCGGTCAGGCTCGGGATACGCAGTATTTT.

The V and J genes are TRBV28 and TRBJ2-7; possible D gene TRBD2, 6 bases. Trimming cost V 5 bases and J 6 bases, with 20 bases left between them. The CDR3 is 15 amino acids. Germline V gene sequence: CDR1 MDHEN, CDR2 SYDVKM. The CDR3 DNA follows: TGTGCCAGCAGTCCCCTCTTCGGGGGAGATACCGAGCAGTACTTC. Its protein is CASSPLFGGDTEQYF.

This clone showed up just once. This chain connects TRBV5-6 to TRBJ1-2, with TRBD1 matching over 7 bases. Trimming removed 3 bases from V and 5 bases from J; junction bases left unmatched: 7. This CDR3 is 14 amino acids long. Germline loops: CDR1 SGHDT, CDR2 YYEEEE. The CDR3 region is CASSSRQGVYGYTF. CDR3 sequence (DNA): TGTGCCAGCAGCTCACGACAGGGAGTGTATGGCTACACCTTC.

This chain uses TRBV10-2 with TRBJ1-1, with D possibly matching TRBD1 (5 bases). The CDR3 has 15 residues. In germline, CDR1 is WSHSY, CDR2 SAAADI. V lost 2 bases and J lost 5, with 15 bases in between. The CDR3 region has the DNA TGCGCCAGCAGTGAGAACCAGGGCGGTGGTACTGAAGCTTTCTTT. Its translation is CASSENQGGGTEAFF.

The chain has TRBV7-2 and TRBJ1-6; 7 bases map to TRBD1. Trimming removed 1 base from V and 7 bases from J; junction bases left unmatched: 7. In germline, CDR1 is SGHTA, CDR2 FQGNSA. CDR3 length: 16 amino acids. The CDR3 nucleotides are TGTGCCAGCAGCTTAGTGTCGACAGGGTACAATTCACCCCTCCACTTT. Its translation is CASSLVSTGYNSPLHF.

This clone was counted once. The chain employs TRBV5-1 and TRBJ2-2; D remains unclear. There are 15 residues in the CDR3. The germline V and J ends were trimmed by 0 bases and 2 bases, with 8 bases remaining between them. CDR1 and CDR2 (germline): SGHRS, YFSETQ. CDR3 in DNA: TGCGCCAGCAGCTTGGTAGCCAGTAACACCGGGGAGCTGTTTTTT. It encodes CASSLVASNTGELFF.

V gene TRBV2 combines with J gene TRBJ2-3; weak D call: TRBD2 (6 bases). The CDR3 loop spans 13 amino acids. Germline V CDR1 and CDR2: SNHLY, FYNNEI. V was clipped by 7 bases and J by 6 bases, with 14 bases between them. The CDR3 loop reads CASTGLATDTQYF. Written as DNA, the CDR3 is TGTGCCAGCACGGGACTGGCCACGGATACGCAGTATTTT.

The chain uses TRBV4-2 and TRBJ1-2; D not resolved. V was clipped by 3 bases and J by 6 bases, with 14 bases between them. Germline CDR1 LGHNA, CDR2 YNFKEQ. The CDR3 covers 14 residues. The CDR3 DNA reads as TGTGCCAGCAGCCAGGGTTCAATGGGCGATGGCTACACCTTC. It is translated as CASSQGSMGDGYTF.

The chain joins TRBV28 to TRBJ1-3; D is uncertain. V lost 7 bases and J 0 bases, leaving 13 bases between the germline ends. Germline values: CDR1 MDHEN, CDR2 SYDVKM. CDR3 length: 15 amino acids. CDR3 sequence: CASNGEGGSGNTIYF. The CDR3 nucleotides read TGTGCCAGCAATGGAGAAGGAGGCTCTGGAAACACCATATATTTT.

This chain connects TRBV6-2 or TRBV6-3 to TRBJ2-7; TRBD1 is a possible D gene (6 bases). This CDR3 is 14 amino acids long. Per germline, CDR1 MNHEY and CDR2 SVGEGT. Trimming stripped 0 bases from V and 3 bases from J, with 9 bases between. The CDR3 here is CASSYSTGYYEQYF. The CDR3 DNA is TGTGCCAGCAGTTACTCGACAGGATACTACGAGCAGTACTTC.

The chain is built from TRBV19 and TRBJ2-1, with TRBD2 matching 7 bases. The germline V gene has CDR1 LNHDA and CDR2 SQIVND (reference sequence). Losses at the gene ends were 8 bases for V and 0 bases for J; bases not matched to a gene: 7. The length of the CDR3 is 15 residues. CDR3 region: CASSASGSSYNEQFF. In nucleotides, the CDR3 is TGTGCCAGTTCTGCTAGCGGAAGCTCCTACAATGAGCAGTTCTTC.